Listed below are T cell receptor beta chains from one sample, sequenced in a study of T-cell reconstitution after alpha-beta-depleted transplantation in children. TCRdb passed the PCR reads through MiXCR, listing each CDR3 protein once. This table holds approximately 350,000 distinct CDR3 sequences, roughly 17% found once. The source material was PBMCs, mostly from graft donor cells, sampled 360 days after TCRalphabeta/CD19-depleted stem cell transplant. The receptors come from a male patient aged 2-10 years who had a stem cell transplant for acute lymphoblastic leukemia, so the T cells may come from the graft donor. CDR3s include the opening cysteine and the closing phenylalanine or tryptophan. Each record gives: D gene, clone size, V gene, J gene, CDR3 protein, CDR3 DNA. A D gene is named only where the DNA matches it firmly. Clone size appears in some rows only: once, few, many, or a class for an expanded clone.

>TRBD2|few|TRBV12-3/TRBV12-4|TRBJ2-2
CASNPRGRAGELFF
TGTGCCAGCAACCCGCGCGGGAGGGCCGGGGAGCTGTTTTTT
>.|few|TRBV5-6|TRBJ2-5
CASSRGTEKETQYF
TGTGCCAGCAGCCGGGGGACCGAGAAAGAGACCCAGTACTTC
>TRBD1|few|TRBV6-1|TRBJ1-5
CASGQDRYQPQHF
TGTGCCAGCGGACAGGATCGATATCAGCCCCAGCATTTT
>.|.|TRBV27|TRBJ2-1
CASSFNSVAWADEQFF
TGTGCCAGCAGTTTTAATTCGGTAGCTTGGGCGGATGAGCAGTTCTTC
>.|.|TRBV11-2|TRBJ1-5
CASSFRVGPQHF
TGTGCCAGCAGCTTCCGAGTAGGGCCCCAGCATTTT
>TRBD2|.|TRBV6-1|TRBJ2-7
CASSGGRAGYEQYF
TGTGCCAGCAGTGGCGGGAGGGCCGGCTACGAGCAGTACTTC
>.|.|TRBV4-2|TRBJ2-5
CASSQEWGRDRRRQETQYF
TGTGCCAGCAGCCAAGAGTGGGGGCGCGACAGAAGGCGCCAAGAGACCCAGTACTTC
>TRBD1|few|TRBV4-1|TRBJ2-7
CASSQFYTGGSYEQYF
TGCGCCAGCAGCCAATTTTATACAGGGGGCTCCTACGAGCAGTACTTC
>.|many|TRBV10-3|TRBJ2-7
CAIRKLADNYEQYF
TGTGCCATCCGGAAACTAGCCGACAACTACGAGCAGTACTTC
>TRBD2|once|TRBV4-1|TRBJ2-7
CASSQLVGLSGRANDEQYF
TGCGCCAGCAGCCAGCTGGTGGGCCTTAGCGGGAGGGCCAACGACGAGCAGTACTTC
>.|.|TRBV4-1|TRBJ1-6
CASSQDRSSVNSPLHF
TGCGCCAGCAGCCAAGACCGGTCCAGCGTGAATTCACCCCTCCACTTT
>.|.|TRBV6-5|TRBJ1-1
CASRNGGTEAFF
TGTGCCAGCAGGAACGGGGGGACTGAAGCTTTCTTT
>.|few|TRBV27|TRBJ1-6
CASSLVLIGYNSPLHF
TGTGCCAGCAGTTTGGTCCTAATAGGCTATAATTCACCCCTCCACTTT
>.|few|TRBV4-1|TRBJ2-1
CASSQGGPGRLGQPLQFF
TGCGCCAGCAGCCAAGGGGGCCCTGGACGGCTGGGTCAGCCCCTTCAGTTCTTC
>TRBD2|.|TRBV20-1|TRBJ2-3
CSAWPGLAGGDTQYF
TGCAGTGCTTGGCCGGGACTAGCGGGAGGAGATACGCAGTATTTT
>.|.|TRBV4-1|TRBJ2-1
CASSQDAFPTYNEQFF
TGCGCCAGCAGCCAAGATGCCTTTCCTACCTACAATGAGCAGTTCTTC
>.|few|TRBV2|TRBJ2-5
CASAEGNRDETQYF
TGTGCCAGCGCTGAGGGAAACCGCGATGAGACCCAGTACTTC
>.|.|TRBV4-3|TRBJ2-2
CASSQINTGELFF
TGCGCCAGCAGCCAGATCAACACCGGGGAGCTGTTTTTT
>.|few|TRBV28|TRBJ2-3
CASSLGRGRTDTQYF
TGTGCCAGCAGTTTGGGGCGGGGGCGCACAGATACGCAGTATTTT
>.|few|TRBV12-3/TRBV12-4|TRBJ2-3
CASTQQGINTDTQYF
TGTGCCAGCACTCAACAGGGTATCAACACAGATACGCAGTATTTT
>TRBD2|.|TRBV10-3|TRBJ2-1
CAISESTSSYNGQFF
TGTGCCATCAGTGAGTCGACTAGCTCCTACAATGGGCAGTTCTTC
>TRBD2|.|TRBV20-1|TRBJ2-3
CSARVKTLAAGADTQYF
TGCAGTGCTAGAGTGAAGACACTAGCGGCCGGTGCAGATACGCAGTATTTT
>.|many|TRBV15|TRBJ2-7
CATSRGRDGAYEQYF
TGTGCCACCAGCAGAGGAAGGGACGGGGCCTACGAGCAGTACTTC
>.|.|TRBV7-9|TRBJ2-1
CASSFSISYNEQFF
TGTGCCAGCAGCTTCTCGATCTCCTACAATGAGCAGTTCTTC
>.|few|TRBV18|TRBJ2-1
CASSPVKGVVAGEQFF
TGTGCCAGCTCACCAGTGAAGGGAGTTGTTGCGGGCGAGCAGTTCTTC
>TRBD2|few|TRBV15|TRBJ2-4
CATSRVGGLEYLAKNIQYF
TGTGCCACCAGCAGAGTCGGCGGACTAGAGTACCTAGCCAAAAACATTCAGTACTTC
>TRBD1|many|TRBV6-2/TRBV6-3|TRBJ2-7
CASSYLTGGYEQYF
TGTGCCAGCAGTTACCTAACAGGGGGCTACGAGCAGTACTTC
>.|.|TRBV28|TRBJ2-1
CASSFGSQGLNEQFF
TGTGCCAGCAGTTTCGGGTCGCAGGGGCTAAATGAGCAGTTCTTC
>.|many|TRBV20-1|TRBJ2-1
CSARNLGYNEQFF
TGCAGTGCCCGAAACTTAGGGTACAATGAGCAGTTCTTC
>TRBD2|few|TRBV29-1|TRBJ2-2
CSVDSELAGTGELFF
TGCAGCGTTGATTCCGAACTAGCGGGCACCGGGGAGCTGTTTTTT
>.|many|TRBV10-3|TRBJ2-7
CAISDYSYEQYF
TGTGCCATCAGCGACTACTCCTACGAGCAGTACTTC
>TRBD1|.|TRBV6-2/TRBV6-3|TRBJ1-1
CATQGAATMNTEAFF
TGTGCCACCCAGGGGGCGGCCACCATGAACACTGAAGCTTTCTTT
>TRBD1|medium-sized|TRBV9|TRBJ1-3
CASSVDGALGGDSSGNTIYF
TGTGCCAGCAGCGTAGACGGTGCTCTTGGGGGGGACAGCTCTGGAAACACCATATATTTT
>TRBD2|.|TRBV4-1|TRBJ2-7
CASSPTGLAGGRYEQYF
TGCGCCAGCAGCCCAACGGGACTAGCGGGAGGTCGGTACGAGCAGTACTTC
>.|few|TRBV4-2|TRBJ2-3
CASSQAFRSTDTQYF
TGTGCCAGCAGCCAAGCTTTCAGAAGCACAGATACGCAGTATTTT
>TRBD1|.|TRBV19|TRBJ1-2
CASSTGGEGYTF
TGTGCCAGTAGTACAGGGGGAGAGGGCTACACCTTC
>TRBD2|few|TRBV5-1|TRBJ2-3
CASSLDSGRGDTQYF
TGCGCCAGCAGCTTGGATAGCGGGAGGGGAGATACGCAGTATTTT
>TRBD2|few|TRBV12-3/TRBV12-4|TRBJ2-4
CASSLRLAGAKNIQYF
TGTGCCAGCAGTTTACGACTAGCGGGAGCCAAAAACATTCAGTACTTC
>.|many|TRBV15|TRBJ2-5
CATSRDPQETQYF
TGTGCCACCAGCAGAGATCCCCAAGAGACCCAGTACTTC
>TRBD2|few|TRBV6-5|TRBJ2-1
CASSYPSGRSNEQFF
TGTGCCAGCAGTTACCCCAGCGGGAGGTCCAATGAGCAGTTCTTC
>.|few|TRBV7-9|TRBJ2-1
CASSLAGGGGYNEQFF
TGTGCCAGCAGCTTAGCGGGAGGAGGCGGCTACAATGAGCAGTTCTTC
>TRBD2|few|TRBV12-3/TRBV12-4|TRBJ2-5
CASSPGLAIQGRETQYF
TGTGCCAGCAGTCCGGGACTAGCGATACAGGGTCGAGAGACCCAGTACTTC
>.|.|TRBV12-3/TRBV12-4|TRBJ1-3
CASSPEPVRVGNTIYF
TGTGCCAGCAGCCCTGAGCCTGTTAGGGTTGGAAACACCATATATTTT
>.|.|TRBV10-3|TRBJ2-1
CAISAPGTGVREQFF
TGTGCCATCAGCGCCCCGGGTACGGGAGTTAGGGAGCAGTTCTTC
>TRBD2|few|TRBV4-1|TRBJ2-2
CASSHVLPGLDVSGELFF
TGCGCCAGCAGCCACGTACTCCCGGGACTAGACGTTTCCGGGGAGCTGTTTTTT
>.|.|TRBV4-2|TRBJ2-4
CASSQEGTAKNIQYF
TGTGCCAGCAGCCAAGAAGGGACAGCCAAAAACATTCAGTACTTC
>.|few|TRBV7-3|TRBJ2-3
CASSIDYTSTDTQYF
TGTGCCAGCAGCATAGACTATACTAGCACAGATACGCAGTATTTT
>TRBD2|many|TRBV12-3/TRBV12-4|TRBJ2-5
CASSFGRLAGAQETQYF
TGTGCCAGCAGTTTCGGTCGGCTAGCGGGAGCCCAAGAGACCCAGTACTTC
>TRBD2|few|TRBV6-4|TRBJ2-3
CASSPSLTGAWEYTSGNTDTQYF
TGTGCCAGCAGTCCCAGCTTGACAGGGGCTTGGGAATATACTAGCGGGAACACAGATACGCAGTATTTT
>TRBD1|few|TRBV7-2|TRBJ2-2
CASSRGTGNTGELFF
TGTGCCAGCAGCCGCGGGACAGGGAACACCGGGGAGCTGTTTTTT
>TRBD1|.|TRBV4-3|TRBJ2-7
CASSLNRGYYEQYF
TGCGCCAGCAGCCTAAACAGGGGATACTACGAGCAGTACTTC
>.|.|TRBV29-1|TRBJ1-1
CSDRATEAFF
TGCAGCGACCGGGCAACTGAAGCTTTCTTT
>.|many|TRBV3-1|TRBJ2-4
CASSQESEFVGRQDIQYF
TGTGCCAGCAGCCAAGAATCCGAGTTCGTGGGCCGGCAGGACATTCAGTACTTC
>.|few|TRBV5-1|TRBJ2-3
CASSPEVPDTQYF
TGCGCCAGCAGCCCTGAGGTCCCAGATACGCAGTATTTT
>.|.|TRBV24-1|TRBJ2-6
CATSDSGTGANVLTF
TGTGCCACCAGTGATTCTGGGACTGGGGCCAACGTCCTGACTTTC
>TRBD1|few|TRBV6-1|TRBJ2-1
CASSTGTGDEQFF
TGTGCCAGCAGTACGGGGACAGGGGATGAGCAGTTCTTC
>TRBD2|.|TRBV20-1|TRBJ2-1
CSASLAGASYNEQFF
TGCAGTGCTAGCCTAGCGGGAGCCTCCTACAATGAGCAGTTCTTC
>TRBD2|.|TRBV2|TRBJ2-7
CARGLAGAHEQYF
TGTGCCAGGGGACTAGCGGGAGCCCACGAGCAGTACTTC
>TRBD1|many|TRBV5-1|TRBJ2-3
CASSMDRGTDTQYF
TGCGCCAGCAGCATGGACAGGGGGACAGATACGCAGTATTTT
>.|many|TRBV28|TRBJ1-1
CASSLSKAGEAFF
TGTGCCAGCAGTTTATCGAAAGCAGGCGAAGCTTTCTTT